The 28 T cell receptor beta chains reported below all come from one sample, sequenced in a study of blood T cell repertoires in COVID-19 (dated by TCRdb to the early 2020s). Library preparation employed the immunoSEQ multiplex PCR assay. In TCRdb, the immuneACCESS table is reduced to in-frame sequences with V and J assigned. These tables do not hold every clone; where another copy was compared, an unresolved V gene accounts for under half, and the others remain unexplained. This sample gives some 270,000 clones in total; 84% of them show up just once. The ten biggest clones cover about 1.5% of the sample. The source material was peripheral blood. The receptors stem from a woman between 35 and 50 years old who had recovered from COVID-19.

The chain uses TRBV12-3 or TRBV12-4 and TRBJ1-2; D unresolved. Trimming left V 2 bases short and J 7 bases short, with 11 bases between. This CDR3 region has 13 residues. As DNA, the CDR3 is TGTGCCAGCAGTTTAATCGGGGTGATTGGCTACACCTTC. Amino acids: CASSLIGVIGYTF.

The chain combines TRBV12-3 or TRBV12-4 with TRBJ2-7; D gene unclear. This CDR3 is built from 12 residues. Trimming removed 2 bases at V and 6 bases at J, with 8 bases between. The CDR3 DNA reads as TGTGCCAGCAGTTTACTCGCGAGCGAGCAGTACTTC. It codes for CASSLLASEQYF.

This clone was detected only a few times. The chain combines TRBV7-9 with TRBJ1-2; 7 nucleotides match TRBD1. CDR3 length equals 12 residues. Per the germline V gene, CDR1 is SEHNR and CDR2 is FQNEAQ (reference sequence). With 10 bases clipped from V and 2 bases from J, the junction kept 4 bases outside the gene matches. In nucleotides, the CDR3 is TGTGCCACCCAGGGACAGAACTATGGCTACACCTTC. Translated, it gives CATQGQNYGYTF.

CDR3 DNA: TGTGCCAGCAGCGGATCTAGCGGGAGCACAGATACGCAGTATTTT. Translated, it gives CASSGSSGSTDTQYF. The genes are TRBV9 and TRBJ2-3; 8 bases match TRBD2. Germline assignment: CDR1 SGDLS and CDR2 YYNGEE. V was clipped by 3 bases and J by 0 bases; unmatched bases: 3. CDR3 length: 15 residues.

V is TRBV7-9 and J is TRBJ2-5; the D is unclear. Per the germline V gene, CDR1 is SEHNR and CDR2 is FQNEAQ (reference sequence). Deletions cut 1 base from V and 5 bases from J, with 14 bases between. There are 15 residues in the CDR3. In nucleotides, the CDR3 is TGTGCCAGCAGCTTAGATATCGTCCGCAGGGAGACCCAGTACTTC. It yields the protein CASSLDIVRRETQYF. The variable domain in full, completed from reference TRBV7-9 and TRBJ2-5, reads DTGVSQNPRHKITKRGQNVTFRCDPISEHNRLYWYRQTLGQGPEFLTYFQNEAQLEKSRLLSDRFSAERPKGSFSTLEIQRTEQGDSAMYLCASSLDIVRRETQYFGPGTRLLVL.

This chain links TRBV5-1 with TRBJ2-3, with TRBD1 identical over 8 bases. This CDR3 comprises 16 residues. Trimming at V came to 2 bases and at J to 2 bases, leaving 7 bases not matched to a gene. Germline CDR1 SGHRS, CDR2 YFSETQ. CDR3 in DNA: TGCGCCAGCAGCTTCATGACAGGGGCCCTCACAGATACGCAGTATTTT. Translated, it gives CASSFMTGALTDTQYF.

Written as DNA, the CDR3 is TGTGCCAGCAGCTTATCTAGCGGGGGCACAGATACGCAGTATTTT. Translation: CASSLSSGGTDTQYF. The chain combines TRBV7-9 with TRBJ2-3, with 9 bases fitting TRBD2. The CDR3 length is 15 residues. Per germline, CDR1 SEHNR and CDR2 FQNEAQ (reference sequence). V lost 2 bases to trimming and J lost 1 base; unmatched junction nucleotides: 1.

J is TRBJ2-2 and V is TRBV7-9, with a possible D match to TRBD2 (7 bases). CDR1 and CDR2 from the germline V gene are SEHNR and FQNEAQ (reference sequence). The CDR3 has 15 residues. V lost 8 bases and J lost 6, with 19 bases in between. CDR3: CASGGGLRGAGELFF. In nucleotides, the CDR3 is TGTGCCAGCGGCGGGGGCCTCAGAGGAGCCGGGGAGCTGTTTTTT.

The CDR3 reads CASSGGQDLYGYTF. Written as DNA, the CDR3 is TGTGCCAGCAGCGGAGGACAGGACCTCTATGGCTACACCTTC. The chain links TRBV3-1 (or the pseudogene TRBV3-2) to TRBJ1-2, with 7 bases fitting TRBD1. Looked up from germline, CDR1 is LGHDT and CDR2 is YNNKEL (reference sequence). Losses at the gene ends were 5 bases for V and 4 bases for J; bases not matched to a gene: 7. The CDR3 is 14 amino acids.

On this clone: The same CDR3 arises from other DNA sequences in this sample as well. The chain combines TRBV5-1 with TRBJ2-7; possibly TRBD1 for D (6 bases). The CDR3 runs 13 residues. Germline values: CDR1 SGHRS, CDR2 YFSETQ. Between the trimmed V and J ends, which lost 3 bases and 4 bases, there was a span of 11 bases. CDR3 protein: CASSSMDSYEQYF. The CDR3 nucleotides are TGCGCCAGCAGCTCAATGGACAGTTACGAGCAGTACTTC.

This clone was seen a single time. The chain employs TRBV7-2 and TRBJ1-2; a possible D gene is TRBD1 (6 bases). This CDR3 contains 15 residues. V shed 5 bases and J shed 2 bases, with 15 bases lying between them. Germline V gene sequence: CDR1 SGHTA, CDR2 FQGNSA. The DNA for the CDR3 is TGTGCCAGCAGCCCCACGGGGGGGCTGAACTATGGCTACACCTTC. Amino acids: CASSPTGGLNYGYTF.

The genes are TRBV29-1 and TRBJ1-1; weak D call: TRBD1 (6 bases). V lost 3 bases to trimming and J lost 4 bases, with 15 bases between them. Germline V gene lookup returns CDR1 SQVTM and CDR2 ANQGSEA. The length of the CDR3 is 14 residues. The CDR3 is CSVDQGRISTEAFF. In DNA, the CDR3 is TGCAGCGTTGACCAGGGGCGGATCAGCACTGAAGCTTTCTTT.

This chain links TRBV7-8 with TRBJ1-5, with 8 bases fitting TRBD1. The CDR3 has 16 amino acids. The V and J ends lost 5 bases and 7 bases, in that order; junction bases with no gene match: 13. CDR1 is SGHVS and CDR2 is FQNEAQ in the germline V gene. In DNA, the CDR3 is TGTGCCAGCAGCGCAAATGTCAGGGGGCGTTGGCAGCCCCAGCATTTT. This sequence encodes CASSANVRGRWQPQHF.

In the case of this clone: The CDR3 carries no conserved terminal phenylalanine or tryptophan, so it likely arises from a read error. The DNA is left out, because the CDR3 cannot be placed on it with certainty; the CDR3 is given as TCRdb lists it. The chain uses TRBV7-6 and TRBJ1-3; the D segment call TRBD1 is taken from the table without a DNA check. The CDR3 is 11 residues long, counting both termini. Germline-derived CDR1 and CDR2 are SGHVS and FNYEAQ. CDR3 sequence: CASSSGDVPQM.

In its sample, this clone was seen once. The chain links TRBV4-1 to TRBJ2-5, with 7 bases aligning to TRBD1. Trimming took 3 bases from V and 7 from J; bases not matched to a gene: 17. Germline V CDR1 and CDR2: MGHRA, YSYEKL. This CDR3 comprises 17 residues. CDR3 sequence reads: CASSQSAGTATFGTQYF. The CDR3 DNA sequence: TGCGCCAGCAGCCAGTCCGCCGGGACAGCGACTTTCGGGACCCAGTACTTC.

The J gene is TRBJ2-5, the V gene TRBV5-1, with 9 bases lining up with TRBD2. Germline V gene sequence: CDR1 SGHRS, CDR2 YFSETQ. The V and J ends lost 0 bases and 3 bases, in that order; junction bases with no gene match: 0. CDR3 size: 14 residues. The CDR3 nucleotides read TGCGCCAGCAGCTTGGCTAGCGGGGAAGAGACCCAGTACTTC. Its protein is CASSLASGEETQYF.

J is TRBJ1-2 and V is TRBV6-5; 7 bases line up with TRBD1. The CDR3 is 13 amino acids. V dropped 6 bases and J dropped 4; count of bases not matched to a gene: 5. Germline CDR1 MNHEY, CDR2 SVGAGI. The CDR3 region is CASSSGQFYGYTF. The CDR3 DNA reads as TGTGCCAGCAGCTCGGGACAGTTCTATGGCTACACCTTC.

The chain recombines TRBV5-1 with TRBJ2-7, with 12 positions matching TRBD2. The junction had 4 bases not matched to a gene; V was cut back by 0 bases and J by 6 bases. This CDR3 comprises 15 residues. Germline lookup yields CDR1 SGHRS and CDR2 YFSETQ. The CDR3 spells CASSLASGGAREQYF. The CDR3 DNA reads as TGCGCCAGCAGCTTGGCTAGCGGGGGGGCCCGCGAGCAGTACTTC.

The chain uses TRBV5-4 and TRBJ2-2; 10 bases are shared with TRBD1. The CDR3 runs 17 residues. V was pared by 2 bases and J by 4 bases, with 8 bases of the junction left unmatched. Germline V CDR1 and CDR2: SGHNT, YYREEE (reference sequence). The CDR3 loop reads CASSLPGQGISTGELFF. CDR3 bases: TGTGCCAGCAGCTTACCGGGACAGGGGATTTCCACCGGGGAGCTGTTTTTT.

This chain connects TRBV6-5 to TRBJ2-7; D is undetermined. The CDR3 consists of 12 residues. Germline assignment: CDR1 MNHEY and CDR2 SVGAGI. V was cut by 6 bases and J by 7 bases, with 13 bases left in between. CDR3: CASRHPQEEQYF. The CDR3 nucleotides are TGTGCCAGCAGACACCCTCAGGAAGAGCAGTACTTC.

CDR3 sequence (DNA): TGCAGCGTTGTGGGGCAGGGGGCCACCGGGGAGCTGTTTTTT. Protein sequence: CSVVGQGATGELFF. The chain combines TRBV29-1 with TRBJ2-2; 8 bases are shared with TRBD1. Germline values: CDR1 SQVTM, CDR2 ANQGSEA. V lost 4 bases and J lost 4; bases outside the gene matches: 5. The CDR3 contains 14 residues.

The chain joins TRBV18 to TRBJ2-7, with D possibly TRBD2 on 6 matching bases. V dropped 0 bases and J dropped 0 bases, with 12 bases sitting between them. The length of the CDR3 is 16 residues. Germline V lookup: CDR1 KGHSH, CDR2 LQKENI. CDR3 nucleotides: TGTGCCAGCTCACCACCGGGTGTAGCGGTCTCCTACGAGCAGTACTTC. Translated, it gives CASSPPGVAVSYEQYF.

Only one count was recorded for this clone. This CDR3 is CASSWDTARSTGELFF. CDR3 nucleotide sequence: TGTGCCAGCAGCTGGGACACCGCACGAAGTACCGGGGAGCTGTTTTTT. This chain joins TRBV7-9 and TRBJ2-2; D is possibly TRBD1 (6 bases). CDR1 and CDR2 (germline): SEHNR, FQNEAQ (reference sequence). The length of the CDR3 is 16 residues. V was pared by 4 bases and J by 5 bases, with 17 bases between.

As DNA, the CDR3 is TGTGCCAGCAGTTACGACAGAGGCGACACTGAAGCTTTCTTT. It translates to CASSYDRGDTEAFF. The chain couples TRBV6-2 or TRBV6-3 to TRBJ1-1; TRBD1 is a possible D gene (5 bases). CDR1 MNHEY and CDR2 SVGEGT come from the germline V gene. The CDR3 sequence is 14 residues long. V was shortened by 2 bases and J by 3 bases, with 10 bases between the two germline ends.

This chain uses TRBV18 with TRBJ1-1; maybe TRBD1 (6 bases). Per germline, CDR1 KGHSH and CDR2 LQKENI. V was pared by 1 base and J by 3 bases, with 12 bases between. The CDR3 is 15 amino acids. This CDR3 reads CASSPQSGEDTEAFF. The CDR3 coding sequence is TGTGCCAGCTCACCACAATCAGGGGAAGACACTGAAGCTTTCTTT.

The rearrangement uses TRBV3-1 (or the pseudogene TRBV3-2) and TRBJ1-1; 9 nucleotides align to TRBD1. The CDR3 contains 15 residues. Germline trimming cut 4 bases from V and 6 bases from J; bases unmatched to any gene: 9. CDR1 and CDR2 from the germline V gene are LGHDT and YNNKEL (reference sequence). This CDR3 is CASSLSSGTGSEAFF. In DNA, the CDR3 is TGTGCCAGCAGCCTCTCCTCCGGGACAGGGTCTGAAGCTTTCTTT.

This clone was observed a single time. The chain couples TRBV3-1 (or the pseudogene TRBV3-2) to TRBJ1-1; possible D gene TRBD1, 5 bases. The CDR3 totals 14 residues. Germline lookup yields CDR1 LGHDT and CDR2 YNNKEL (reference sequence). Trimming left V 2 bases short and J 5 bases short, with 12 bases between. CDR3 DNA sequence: TGTGCCAGCAGCCAACCGGGGGGGGGAACTGAAGCTTTCTTT. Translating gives CASSQPGGGTEAFF.

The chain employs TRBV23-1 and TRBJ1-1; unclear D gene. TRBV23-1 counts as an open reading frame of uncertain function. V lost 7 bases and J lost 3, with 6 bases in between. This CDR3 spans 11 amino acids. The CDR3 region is CASTMDTEAFF. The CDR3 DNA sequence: TGCGCCAGCACTATGGACACTGAAGCTTTCTTT.